The clone carrying this T cell receptor beta chain was picked up a small number of times. Its target is unknown. Repertoires were generated with immunoSEQ multiplex PCR, while TCRdb's copy carries only in-frame clones and drops some. Of approximately 150,000 clones in the sample, about nine tenths were seen once. This sample was taken from a study of T cell responses to AZD1222 COVID-19 vaccine. Findings and caveats of the study: Repertoire sampling occurred only after the peak T cell response. Spike was spanned by vaccine-associated CD4 TCRs, with dominance at 160-218 and 743-854. Just six AZD1222 recipients were seropositive at baseline. Of spike-specific TCRs, nearly half reportedly target regions left unmutated in variants.

The V and J ends lost 4 bases and 0 bases respectively, with 7 bases between them. This CDR3 is built from 13 residues. Per the germline V gene, CDR1 is MNHEY and CDR2 is SMNVEV (reference sequence). The rearrangement uses TRBV27 and TRBJ2-7; D may be TRBD2 (6 bases). This sequence was found in an adult in good health. The specimen was peripheral blood, collected on day 0 of AZD1222 vaccination. Here the CDR3 DNA reads TGTGCCAGCAGTTCCGGGAGCTCCTACGAGCAGTACTTC. Its translation is CASSSGSSYEQYF.